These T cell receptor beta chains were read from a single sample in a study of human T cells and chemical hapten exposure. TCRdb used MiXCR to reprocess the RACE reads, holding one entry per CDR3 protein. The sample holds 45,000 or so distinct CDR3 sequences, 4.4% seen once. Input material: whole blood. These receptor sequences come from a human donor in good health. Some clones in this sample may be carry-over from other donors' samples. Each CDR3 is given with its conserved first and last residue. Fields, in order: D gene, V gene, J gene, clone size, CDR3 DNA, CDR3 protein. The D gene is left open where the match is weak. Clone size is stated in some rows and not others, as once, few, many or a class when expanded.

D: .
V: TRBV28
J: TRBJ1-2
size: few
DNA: TGTGCCAGCAGTTTAGCCCAGTCCACAGACGTTGGCTACACCTTC
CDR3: CASSLAQSTDVGYTF

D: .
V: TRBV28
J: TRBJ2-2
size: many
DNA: TGTGCCAGCAGTCCCTTACCGGGACAAACAACGAACACCGGGGAGCTGTTTTTT
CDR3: CASSPLPGQTTNTGELFF

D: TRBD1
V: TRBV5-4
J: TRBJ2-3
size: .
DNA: TGTGCCATTCCTCGGGACAGGGGAGAAGATACGCAGTATTTT
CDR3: CAIPRDRGEDTQYF

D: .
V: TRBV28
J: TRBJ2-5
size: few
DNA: TGTGCCAGCAGTTTAGCCAGGGGTGGGACCCAGTACTTC
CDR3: CASSLARGGTQYF

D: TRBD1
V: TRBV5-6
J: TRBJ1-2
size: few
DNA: TGTGCCAGCAGCGCCCTCCGGACAGGGTATGGCTACACCTTC
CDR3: CASSALRTGYGYTF

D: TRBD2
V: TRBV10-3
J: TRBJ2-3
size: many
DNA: TGTGCCATCGGTTCCGGGACTAGCGGGAGCAACGGGGATACGCAGTATTTT
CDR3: CAIGSGTSGSNGDTQYF

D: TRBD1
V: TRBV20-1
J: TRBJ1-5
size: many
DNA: TGCAGTGCCGCCACGCAGGGGGCGGGTCAGCCCCAGCATTTT
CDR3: CSAATQGAGQPQHF

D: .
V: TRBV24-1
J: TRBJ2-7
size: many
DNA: TGTGCCACCCCGGGTATAGCGTCCTACGAGCAGTACTTC
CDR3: CATPGIASYEQYF

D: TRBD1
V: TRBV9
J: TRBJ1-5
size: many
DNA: TGTGCCAGCAGCGTAGCTCCGGACAGGGCCGACAATCAGCCCCAGCATTTT
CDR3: CASSVAPDRADNQPQHF

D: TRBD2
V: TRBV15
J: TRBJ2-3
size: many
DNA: TGTGCCACCAGCAGCTCCAGACTAGCCGTTATTTCTAGCACAGATACGCAGTATTTT
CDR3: CATSSSRLAVISSTDTQYF

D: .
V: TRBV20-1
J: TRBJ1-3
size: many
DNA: TGCAGTGGCAGAGGAGACAGGAGCTCTGGAAACACCATATATTTT
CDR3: CSGRGDRSSGNTIYF

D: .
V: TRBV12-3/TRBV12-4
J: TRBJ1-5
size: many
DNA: TGTGCCAGCAGTGCAGGCACTAGCAATCAGCCCCAACATTTT
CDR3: CASSAGTSNQPQHF

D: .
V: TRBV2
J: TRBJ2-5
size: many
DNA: TGTGCCAGCGGCCTAGAAGAGACCCAGTACTTC
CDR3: CASGLEETQYF

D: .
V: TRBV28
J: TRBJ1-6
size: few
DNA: TGTGCCAGCAGTGGGGATCCGGGACTTACTCCTTCACCCCTCCACTTT
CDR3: CASSGDPGLTPSPLHF

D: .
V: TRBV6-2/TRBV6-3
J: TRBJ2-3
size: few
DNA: TGTGCCAGCAGTTACTTGGGTCCAGCCTTTAATACTTTGACAGATACGCAGTATTTT
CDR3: CASSYLGPAFNTLTDTQYF

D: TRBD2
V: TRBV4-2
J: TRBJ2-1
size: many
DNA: TGTGCCAGCAGCCACGGACTAGCGGGAGGCACAGATGAGCAGTTCTTC
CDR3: CASSHGLAGGTDEQFF

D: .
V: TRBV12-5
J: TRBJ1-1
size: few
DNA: TGTGCTAGTGGTTTTAAGGAGAACACTGAAGCTTTCTTT
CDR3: CASGFKENTEAFF

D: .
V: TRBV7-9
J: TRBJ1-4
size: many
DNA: TGTGCCAGCAGCTTAGCTGGGACGTACAGAGAAAAACTGTTTTTT
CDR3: CASSLAGTYREKLFF

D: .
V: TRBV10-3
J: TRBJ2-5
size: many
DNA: TGTGCCATCAGCCCCGGAGCGAACCAAGAGACCCAGTACTTC
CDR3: CAISPGANQETQYF

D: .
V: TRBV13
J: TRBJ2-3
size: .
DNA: TGTGCCAGCAAAAGGGACAAAGCCGATACGCAGTATTTT
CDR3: CASKRDKADTQYF

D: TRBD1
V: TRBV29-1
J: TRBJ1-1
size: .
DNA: TGCAGCGCCGCAGGGGGACCTAACACTGAAGCTTTCTTT
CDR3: CSAAGGPNTEAFF

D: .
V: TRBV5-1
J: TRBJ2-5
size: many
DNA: TGCGCCAGCAGTCGGAACCAAGAGACCCAGTACTTC
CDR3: CASSRNQETQYF

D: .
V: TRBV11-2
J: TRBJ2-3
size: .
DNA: TGTGCCAGCAGCTTCGACTATAGCACAGATACGCAGTATTTT
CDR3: CASSFDYSTDTQYF

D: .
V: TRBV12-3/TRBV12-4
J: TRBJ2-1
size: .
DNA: TGTGCCAGCTACGGGACACAGGGCCATGAGCAGTTCTTC
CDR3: CASYGTQGHEQFF

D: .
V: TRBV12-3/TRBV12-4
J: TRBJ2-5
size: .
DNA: TGTGCCAGCAGTCCCCGGACATCTCAAGAGACCCAGTACTTC
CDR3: CASSPRTSQETQYF

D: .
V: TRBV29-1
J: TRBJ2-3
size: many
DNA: TGCAGCGTTTCGTTAGATGGAGATACGCAGTATTTT
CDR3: CSVSLDGDTQYF

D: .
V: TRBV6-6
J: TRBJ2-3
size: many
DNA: TGTGCCAGCAGTCCACCCATTAGGCAGGGGAGGCGCACAGATACGCAGTATTTT
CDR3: CASSPPIRQGRRTDTQYF

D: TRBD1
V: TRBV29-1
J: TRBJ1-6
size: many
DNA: TGCAGCGTAGGACAGGGGACTAATTCACCCCTCCACTTT
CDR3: CSVGQGTNSPLHF

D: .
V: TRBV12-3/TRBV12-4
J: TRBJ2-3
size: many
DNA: TGTGCCAGCAGTTTGAACACGCGTACGCAGTATTTT
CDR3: CASSLNTRTQYF

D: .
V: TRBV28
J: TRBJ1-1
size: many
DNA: TGTGCCAGCAGTGCCCGCCGACGGCCGAACACTGAAGCTTTCTTT
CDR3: CASSARRRPNTEAFF

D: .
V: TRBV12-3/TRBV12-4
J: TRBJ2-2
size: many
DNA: TGTGCCAGCAGTTTAGTTGGTGGGAGTCCCGGGGAGCTGTTTTTT
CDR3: CASSLVGGSPGELFF

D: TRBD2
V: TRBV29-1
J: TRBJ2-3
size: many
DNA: TGCAGCGTTGACGAGAGCGGGAGGGCTGGAGATACGCAGTATTTT
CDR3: CSVDESGRAGDTQYF

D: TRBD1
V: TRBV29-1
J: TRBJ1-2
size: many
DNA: TGCAGCGTTGAGGGAGGGGGCGACTATGGCTACACCTTC
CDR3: CSVEGGGDYGYTF

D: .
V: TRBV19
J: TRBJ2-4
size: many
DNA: TGTGCCAGTTCCCTTCTAACGGCTCCCAAAAACATTCAGTACTTC
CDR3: CASSLLTAPKNIQYF

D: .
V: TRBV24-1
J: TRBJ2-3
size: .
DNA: TGTGCCACCAGTGATCCTAGCCGAGTCTCAGATACGCAGTATTTT
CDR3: CATSDPSRVSDTQYF

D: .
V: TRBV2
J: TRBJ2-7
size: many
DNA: TGTGCCAGCAGTGAAGTCGGGACACTAACGTCCTACGAGCAGTACTTC
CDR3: CASSEVGTLTSYEQYF

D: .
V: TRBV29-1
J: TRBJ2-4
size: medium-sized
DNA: TGCAGCGTGGAACCTAGGGGGAGCGGAACCAAAAACATTCAGTACTTC
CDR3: CSVEPRGSGTKNIQYF

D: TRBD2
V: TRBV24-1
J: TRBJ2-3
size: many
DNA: TGTGCCACCACGTCTAGCGGGAGTATCGCAGATACGCAGTATTTT
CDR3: CATTSSGSIADTQYF

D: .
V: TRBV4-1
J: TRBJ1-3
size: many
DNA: TGCGCCAGCAGCCAACCCTCTCAGGGTCTCACTGGAAACACCATATATTTT
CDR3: CASSQPSQGLTGNTIYF

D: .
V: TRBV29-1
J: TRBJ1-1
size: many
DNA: TGCAGCGTTCCCTATGAGGGGGGGTTGGTAGCTTTCTTT
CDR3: CSVPYEGGLVAFF

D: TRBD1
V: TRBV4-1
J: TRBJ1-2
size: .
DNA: TGCGCCAGCAGCCATCTTATGACAGGGCCCCTTTATGGCTACACCTTC
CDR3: CASSHLMTGPLYGYTF

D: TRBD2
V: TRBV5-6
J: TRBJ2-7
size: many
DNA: TGTGCCAGCAGCTGGGGGACTAGCGGGATGTTCTACGAGCAGTACTTC
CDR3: CASSWGTSGMFYEQYF

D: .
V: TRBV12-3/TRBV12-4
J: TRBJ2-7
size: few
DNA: TGTGCCAGCAGTTCAATAGGTAGGAGGGACGAGCAGTACTTC
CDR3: CASSSIGRRDEQYF

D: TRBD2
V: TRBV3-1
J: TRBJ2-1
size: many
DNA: TGTGCCAGCAGCCCTTTTAGCGGGAGGGCCGGGAATGAGCAGTTCTTC
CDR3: CASSPFSGRAGNEQFF

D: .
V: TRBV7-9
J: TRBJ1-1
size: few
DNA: TGTGCCAGCAGCTTAGAAGAGAAGAACACTGAAGCTTTCTTT
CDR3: CASSLEEKNTEAFF

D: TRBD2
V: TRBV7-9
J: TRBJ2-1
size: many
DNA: TGTGCCAGCAGCCATCATAAGAACCCCGGACTAGCGGGAGTGAAGGAGCAGTTCTTC
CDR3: CASSHHKNPGLAGVKEQFF